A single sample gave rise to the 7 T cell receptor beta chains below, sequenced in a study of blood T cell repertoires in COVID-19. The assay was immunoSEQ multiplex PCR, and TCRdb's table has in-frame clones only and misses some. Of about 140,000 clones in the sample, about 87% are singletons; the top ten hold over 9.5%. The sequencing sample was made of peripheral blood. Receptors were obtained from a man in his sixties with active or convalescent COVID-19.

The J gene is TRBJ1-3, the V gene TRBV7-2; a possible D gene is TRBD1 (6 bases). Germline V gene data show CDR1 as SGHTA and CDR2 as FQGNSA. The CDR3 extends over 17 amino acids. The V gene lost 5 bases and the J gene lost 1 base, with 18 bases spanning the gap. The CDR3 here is CASSTRTDSLSGNTIYF. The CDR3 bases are TGTGCCAGCAGCACCCGGACAGACTCTCTATCTGGAAACACCATATATTTT.

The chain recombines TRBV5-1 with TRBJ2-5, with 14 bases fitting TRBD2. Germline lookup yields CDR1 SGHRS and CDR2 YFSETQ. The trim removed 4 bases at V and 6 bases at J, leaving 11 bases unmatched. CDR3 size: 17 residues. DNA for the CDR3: TGCGCCAGCAGCCAAGCTGGGACTAGCGGGAGTATAAAGACCCAGTACTTC. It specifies CASSQAGTSGSIKTQYF.

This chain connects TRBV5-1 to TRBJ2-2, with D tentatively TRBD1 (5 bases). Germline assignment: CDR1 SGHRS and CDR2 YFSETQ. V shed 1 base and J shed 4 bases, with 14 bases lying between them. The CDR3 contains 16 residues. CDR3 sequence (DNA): TGCGCCAGCAGCTTGCGCGTGGGGCGCGGCACCGGGGAGCTGTTTTTT. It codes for CASSLRVGRGTGELFF.

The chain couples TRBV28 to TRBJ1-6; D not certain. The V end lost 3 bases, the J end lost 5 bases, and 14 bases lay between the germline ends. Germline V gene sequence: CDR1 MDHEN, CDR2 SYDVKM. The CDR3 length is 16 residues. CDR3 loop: CASSFGVTGNNSPLHF. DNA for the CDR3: TGTGCCAGCAGTTTTGGGGTGACGGGAAATAATTCACCCCTCCACTTT.

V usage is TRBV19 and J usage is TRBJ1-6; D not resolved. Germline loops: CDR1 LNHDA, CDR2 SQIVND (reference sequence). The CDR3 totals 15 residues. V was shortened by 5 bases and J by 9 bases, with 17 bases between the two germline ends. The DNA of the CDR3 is TGTGCCAGTAGTCCCATGGGAGAATGGGCTTCACCCCTCCACTTT. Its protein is CASSPMGEWASPLHF.

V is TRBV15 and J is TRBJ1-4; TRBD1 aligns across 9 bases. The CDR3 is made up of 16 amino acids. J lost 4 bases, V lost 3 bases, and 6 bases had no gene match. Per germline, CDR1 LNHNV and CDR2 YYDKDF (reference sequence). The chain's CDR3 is CATSSYRGRDNEKLFF. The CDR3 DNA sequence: TGTGCCACCAGCAGCTACAGGGGGCGGGATAATGAAAAACTGTTTTTT.

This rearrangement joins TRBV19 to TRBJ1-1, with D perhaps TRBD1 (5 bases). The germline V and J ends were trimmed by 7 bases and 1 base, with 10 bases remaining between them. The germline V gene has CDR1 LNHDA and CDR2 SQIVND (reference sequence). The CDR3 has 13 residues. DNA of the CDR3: TGTGCCAGTACCCCGACAGCGAACACTGAAGCTTTCTTT. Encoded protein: CASTPTANTEAFF. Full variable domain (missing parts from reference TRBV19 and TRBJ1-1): DGGITQSPKYLFRKEGQNVTLSCEQNLNHDAMYWYRQDPGQGLRLIYYSQIVNDFQKGDIAEGYSVSREKKESFPLTVTSAQKNPTAFYLCASTPTANTEAFFGQGTRLTVV.